This T cell receptor beta chain stems from a study of shared clonotypes between healthy human individuals. The authors' processing: ImmunoSEQ gave junction-only sequences without quality scores, so filtering differed. This table comes from immunoSEQ multiplex PCR, and its TCRdb copy is limited to in-frame clones, with some not included. V and J calls and clone size come straight from that table; D and trimming were deduced from the DNA. Of a few hundred thousand clones in the sample, about 69% were seen once. The CDR3 contains 14 residues. The V and J ends lost 3 bases and 4 bases respectively, with 13 bases between them. Germline loops: CDR1 SGHRS, CDR2 YFSETQ.

The receptor's source is a man in his thirties or forties in good health. Input material: memory CD4+ T cells sorted from blood. As for subset: CD45RA-negative fraction. V is TRBV5-1 and J is TRBJ1-1, with D uncertain. The DNA of the CDR3 is TGCGCCAGCAGCTCATCCTCTACGGCCACTGAAGCTTTCTTT. The encoded protein is CASSSSSTATEAFF.